This entry features one T cell receptor beta chain sequence. These data belong to a study of shared clonotypes between healthy human individuals. Profiled with immunoSEQ multiplex PCR; TCRdb holds only in-frame clones, not every one. The top ten clones hold more than 0.1% of a sample with just over 2,000,000 clones, around 95% of them seen once. CDR1 GTSNPN and CDR2 SVGIG come from the germline V gene (reference sequence). The length of the CDR3 is 12 residues. Between the trimmed V and J ends, which lost 4 bases and 1 base, there was a span of 8 bases. The sequencing sample was made of naive CD4+ T cells sorted from blood. Subset reported: CD45RA+ positively selected. The chain links TRBV30 to TRBJ2-7; a possible D gene is TRBD1 (5 bases). The receptor comes from a man aged 18 to 35 in good health. CDR3 bases: TGTGCCTGGAACGCAGGGTCCTACGAGCAGTACTTC. It is translated as CAWNAGSYEQYF.